This T cell receptor (beta chain) was profiled in a study of T-cell memory formation after mild COVID-19. Overall study: Clustering of TCRs was largely donor specific.

The study, taken as a whole, reports: The study found contracting CD4+ clones mainly in CM and EM and contracting CD8+ clones in EMRA.

Constant-segment primers served in 5'RACE that generated TCR alpha and TCR beta cDNA libraries bearing sample barcodes and UMIs. TCRdb recomputed calls from the 5' RACE reads with MiXCR, one row per CDR3 protein. The sample has approximately 390,000 distinct CDR3 sequences; about 15% are singletons. There are a few counts of this clonotype. Antigen: not known. V lost 0 bases and J 7 bases, leaving 18 bases between the germline ends. This CDR3 is built from 16 residues. CDR1 is LGHNA, CDR2 YSLEER, per germline. The receptor comes from a man between 18 and 29 years old who had mild COVID-19 (a few samples of this study predate the infection). Cell type and time point are not known. The genes are TRBV4-3 and TRBJ1-2; a weak D match, TRBD1 (6 bases). Material for sequencing was PBMCs or a T cell subset sorted from them (not recorded which). The CDR3 region is CASSQDRDILGTGYTF. The DNA for the CDR3 is TGCGCCAGCAGCCAAGACCGGGACATTCTAGGAACTGGCTACACCTTC.